This TCR beta chain was documented in a study of immune evolution from preneoplasia to lung adenocarcinoma. Study-wide points: Top clone frequencies peaked in normal lung, apparently declining through invasive adenocarcinoma.

Sequenced by immunoSEQ multiplex PCR; TCRdb stores in-frame clones only, minus some. The sample contains 9,000 to 10,000 clones, 90% of which appear only once. Premalignant or tumor cells were enriched by macro-dissection after pathologic assessment. With respect to this clone: Its antigen is still unknown.

The V gene's germline CDR1 is LGHNA and CDR2 YNFKEQ. Trimming took 1 base from V and 4 from J, leaving 14 bases between them. CDR3 size: 16 residues. This clonotype was sampled from a person in their 70s with invasive lung adenocarcinoma. Sequencing was carried out using FFPE invasive lung adenocarcinoma tissue. The chain links TRBV4-2 to TRBJ1-5, with D unresolved. The CDR3 region is CASSQGVGGLNQPQHF. The CDR3 coding sequence is TGTGCCAGCAGCCAAGGTGTCGGTGGTCTGAATCAGCCCCAGCATTTT.